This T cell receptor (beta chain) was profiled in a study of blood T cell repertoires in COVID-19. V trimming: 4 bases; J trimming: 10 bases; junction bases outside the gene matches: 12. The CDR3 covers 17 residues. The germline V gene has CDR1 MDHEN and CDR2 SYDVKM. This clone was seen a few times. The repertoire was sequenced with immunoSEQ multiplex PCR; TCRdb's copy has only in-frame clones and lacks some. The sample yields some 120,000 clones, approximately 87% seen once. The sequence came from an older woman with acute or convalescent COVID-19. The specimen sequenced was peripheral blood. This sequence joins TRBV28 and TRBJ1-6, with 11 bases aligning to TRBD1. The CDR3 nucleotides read TGTGCCAGCAGTTCCACCGGACAGGGGGCGACATCCTCACCCCTCCACTTT. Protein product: CASSSTGQGATSSPLHF.